This passage covers 13 T cell receptor beta chains from one sample sequenced in a study of T-cell reconstitution after alpha-beta-depleted transplantation in children. Preparation of the TCRbeta library used unique molecular identifiers. TCRdb ran MiXCR on the PCR reads and lists one entry per CDR3 protein. The table lists a few hundred thousand distinct CDR3 sequences, around 13% of them singletons. Sequenced here: PBMCs from the stem cell graft donor, sampled from the stem cell graft. These receptors all stem from a human donor who donated a stem cell graft to a child with combined immunodeficiency.

This clonotype was counted at least ten times. V gene TRBV5-1 combines with J gene TRBJ2-2; possible D gene TRBD2, 5 bases. CDR3 size: 15 residues. The V gene lost 4 bases and the J gene lost 4 bases, with 14 bases spanning the gap. CDR1 is SGHRS and CDR2 is YFSETQ in the germline V gene. The CDR3 reads CASSRRVAGTGELFF. In DNA form, the CDR3 reads TGCGCCAGCAGCCGACGGGTGGCGGGCACCGGGGAGCTGTTTTTT.

The sample holds a few counts of this clonotype. The J gene is TRBJ1-4, the V gene TRBV5-4; no clear D. The germline V gene encodes CDR1 SGHNT and CDR2 YYREEE (reference sequence). The V gene lost 1 base and the J gene lost 0 bases, with 13 bases spanning the gap. This CDR3 region has 17 residues. In nucleotides, the CDR3 is TGTGCCAGCAGCTTGTTTACATCGGCCCCAACTAATGAAAAACTGTTTTTT. Its translation: CASSLFTSAPTNEKLFF.

Ten or more counts support this clonotype. The chain links TRBV7-2 to TRBJ2-1; a weak D match, TRBD2 (6 bases). CDR1 and CDR2 (germline): SGHTA, FQGNSA. V was clipped by 5 bases and J by 8 bases, with 19 bases between them. This CDR3 comprises 15 residues. The CDR3 DNA follows: TGTGCCAGCAGCCCGGGAGTCGGGAGTAGTGATGAGCAGTTCTTC. This gives the protein CASSPGVGSSDEQFF.

The V and J genes are TRBV6-1 and TRBJ1-1; TRBD1 aligns across 7 bases. This CDR3 is 12 amino acids long. CDR1 is MNHNS, CDR2 SASEGT, per germline. The V and J ends lost 8 bases and 5 bases, in that order; junction bases with no gene match: 5. CDR3 residues: CASDRVSTEAFF. The CDR3 DNA reads as TGTGCCAGCGACAGGGTATCGACTGAAGCTTTCTTT.

This clonotype was detected only a few times. V gene TRBV6-2 or TRBV6-3 combines with J gene TRBJ2-7, with D tentatively TRBD1 or TRBD2 (6 bases each). The V gene lost 10 bases and the J gene lost 5 bases, with 15 bases spanning the gap. The CDR3 sequence is 12 residues long. The germline gives CDR1 MNHEY, CDR2 SVGEGT. The CDR3: CATTLGGHEQYF. The DNA for the CDR3 is TGTGCCACCACACTCGGGGGCCACGAGCAGTACTTC.

This clonotype was seen many times. V is TRBV5-1 and J is TRBJ2-3, with no clear D. This CDR3 is built from 15 residues. CDR1 and CDR2 (germline): SGHRS, YFSETQ. V was trimmed by 4 bases and J by 4 bases, leaving 16 bases between them. The CDR3 region is CASSPDTAISDTQYF. The CDR3 bases are TGCGCCAGCAGCCCCGACACAGCGATCTCAGATACGCAGTATTTT.

This chain joins TRBV27 and TRBJ2-3; 10 bases map to TRBD2. CDR1 MNHEY and CDR2 SMNVEV come from the germline V gene (reference sequence). CDR3 length: 16 amino acids. The ends lost 5 bases at V and 4 bases at J; junction bases unmatched: 9. CDR3 sequence: CASSPLPLAGADTQYF. The CDR3 nucleotides read TGTGCCAGCAGTCCGCTCCCGCTAGCGGGGGCAGATACGCAGTATTTT.

The table lists this clonotype with a few counts. The CDR3, as DNA: TGTGCCAGCAGAGCAGGGTCGAGGCAGTACTTC. It translates to CASRAGSRQYF. The chain is built from TRBV27 and TRBJ2-7; TRBD1 might be the D (5 bases). This CDR3 is 11 amino acids long. Germline V gene lookup returns CDR1 MNHEY and CDR2 SMNVEV (reference sequence). V was cut by 6 bases and J by 9 bases, with 12 bases left in between.

This chain connects TRBV12-3 or TRBV12-4 to TRBJ2-7, with TRBD2 matching 9 bases. There are 14 residues in the CDR3. V dropped 7 bases and J dropped 5; count of bases not matched to a gene: 9. The CDR3 DNA reads as TGTGCCAGCAATCCCAGCGGGGGGTCCCACGAGCAGTACTTC. The encoded protein is CASNPSGGSHEQYF.

This clonotype was observed at least ten times. CDR3 amino acids: CASSLGATVVTEAFF. The CDR3 DNA follows: TGCGCCAGCAGCTTGGGGGCGACGGTGGTCACTGAAGCTTTCTTT. The V gene is TRBV5-1, the J gene TRBJ1-1; D unclear. V was trimmed by 0 bases and J by 4 bases, leaving 13 bases between them. The CDR3 runs 15 residues. Germline CDR1 is SGHRS and CDR2 is YFSETQ.

The chain links TRBV15 to TRBJ2-1; no reliable D call. V was trimmed by 3 bases and J by 10 bases, leaving 13 bases between them. The CDR3 extends over 13 amino acids. The germline CDR1 and CDR2 sequences are LNHNV and YYDKDF (reference sequence). In nucleotides, the CDR3 is TGTGCCACCAGCAGTCCCGCCCTGGGCGAGCAGTTCTTC. Protein: CATSSPALGEQFF.

In its sample, this clonotype was seen a few times. V and J are TRBV6-5 and TRBJ2-2, with TRBD1 identical over 8 bases. Germline CDR1 is MNHEY and CDR2 is SVGAGI. The CDR3 has 16 residues. Trimming took 4 bases from V and 1 from J; bases not matched to a gene: 5. This CDR3 reads CASSFRTGRNTGELFF. For the CDR3, the DNA is TGTGCCAGCAGTTTTAGGACAGGGCGGAACACCGGGGAGCTGTTTTTT.

In its sample, this clonotype was seen a few times. This chain uses TRBV7-9 with TRBJ2-3; 12 nucleotides agree with TRBD2. From germline, CDR1 is SEHNR and CDR2 FQNEAQ (reference sequence). This CDR3 comprises 15 residues. V was pared by 4 bases and J by 7 bases, with 6 bases of the junction left unmatched. CDR3: CASSSGLAGPNTQYF. CDR3 DNA sequence: TGTGCCAGCAGCTCAGGACTAGCGGGACCCAATACGCAGTATTTT.